These 25 T cell receptor beta chains originate from one sample sequenced in a study of blood T cells in healthy people across ages. The authors ran a second PCR of roughly 6 to 12 cycles using a sample-barcoded 5' primer and a J-beta primer mix. TCRdb processed the 5' RACE reads anew with MiXCR; each CDR3 protein has one entry. The table has about 800,000 distinct CDR3 sequences, more than 35% seen once. The sample taken for sequencing was blood. Receptors were obtained from an elderly man in good health.

This clonotype is medium-sized by share. The chain links TRBV7-8 to TRBJ2-5; 9 bases agree with TRBD1. Germline-derived CDR1 and CDR2 are SGHVS and FQNEAQ. CDR3 length: 20 amino acids. V trimming: 3 bases; J trimming: 1 base; junction bases outside the gene matches: 18. CDR3 amino acids: CASSLPGQGHPQAPQETQYF. CDR3 nucleotides: TGTGCCAGCAGCTTGCCGGGACAGGGTCACCCCCAGGCCCCCCAAGAGACCCAGTACTTC. The full variable domain, completed using reference TRBV7-8 and TRBJ2-5, is GAGVSQSPRYKVAKRGQDVALRCDPISGHVSLFWYQQALGQGPEFLTYFQNEAQLDKSGLPSDRFFAERPEGSVSTLKIQRTQQEDSAVYLCASSLPGQGHPQAPQETQYFGPGTRLLVL.

This clonotype has at least ten counts. The chain recombines TRBV12-3 or TRBV12-4 with TRBJ2-3, with D perhaps TRBD1 (6 bases). The CDR3 is made up of 14 amino acids. Trimming removed 3 bases at V and 3 bases at J, with 10 bases between. The CDR3 DNA is TGTGCCAGCAGTTTGAGGGGGAGAACAGATACGCAGTATTTT. Translated: CASSLRGRTDTQYF.

This clonotype has at least ten counts. The gene calls are TRBV10-3 and TRBJ2-6, with D perhaps TRBD1 (6 bases). The CDR3 spans 17 residues. Trimming took 3 bases from V and 0 from J, leaving 12 bases between them. The V gene's germline CDR1 is ENHRY and CDR2 SYGVKD. As DNA, the CDR3 is TGTGCCATCAGTGACCATGACAGGTCCTCTGGGGCCAACGTCCTGACTTTC. Protein: CAISDHDRSSGANVLTF.

The V and J genes are TRBV28 and TRBJ2-1, with 7 nucleotides matching TRBD1. Trimming took 8 bases from V and 0 from J; bases not matched to a gene: 7. The CDR3 extends over 15 amino acids. Germline V CDR1 and CDR2: MDHEN, SYDVKM. The CDR3 nucleotides read TGTGCCAGCGATAGACAGGGACCCTCCTACAATGAGCAGTTCTTC. This codes for CASDRQGPSYNEQFF. Variable domain in full (rest from reference TRBV28 and TRBJ2-1): DVKVTQSSRYLVKRTGEKVFLECVQDMDHENMFWYRQDPGLGLRLIYFSYDVKMKEKGDIPEGYSVSREKKERFSLILESASTNQTSMYLCASDRQGPSYNEQFFGPGTRLTVL.

DNA for the CDR3: TGTGCCAGCAGTGCCCGGGTGGCTAATGAAAAACTGTTTTTT. Translating it yields CASSARVANEKLFF. This chain connects TRBV12-3 or TRBV12-4 to TRBJ1-4; D uncertain. Trimming cost V 5 bases and J 3 bases, with 10 bases left between them. CDR3 size: 14 residues.

This sequence joins TRBV27 and TRBJ2-1; D remains ambiguous. The V and J ends lost 5 bases and 5 bases respectively, with 13 bases between them. Germline loops: CDR1 MNHEY, CDR2 SMNVEV (reference sequence). CDR3 length: 14 amino acids. In nucleotides, the CDR3 is TGTGCCAGCAGTGTTAGTCGCGGAAACAATGAGCAGTTCTTC. It translates to CASSVSRGNNEQFF.

This clonotype was recorded a few times. This rearrangement joins TRBV5-1 to TRBJ1-6, with no clear D. The germline V and J ends were trimmed by 4 bases and 8 bases, with 10 bases remaining between them. Germline V gene sequence: CDR1 SGHRS, CDR2 YFSETQ. There are 13 residues in the CDR3. The CDR3 bases are TGCGCCAGCAGCGTCGGGGAAGATTCACCCCTCCACTTT. Its protein is CASSVGEDSPLHF.

This clonotype has just a few counts. The CDR3 spells CSAKEALSSYNEQFF. The CDR3 DNA is TGCAGTGCTAAGGAAGCGTTGAGCTCCTACAATGAGCAGTTCTTC. V usage is TRBV20-1 and J usage is TRBJ2-1; D remains unclear. CDR3 length equals 15 residues. V lost 4 bases, J lost 0 bases, and 13 bases lay in between. The germline gives CDR1 DFQATT, CDR2 SNEGSKA (reference sequence).

The chain is built from TRBV7-9 and TRBJ2-5; D is unresolved. This CDR3 contains 11 residues. Deletions cut 7 bases from V and 4 bases from J, with 7 bases between. CDR1 and CDR2 from the germline V gene are SEHNR and FQNEAQ (reference sequence). CDR3 amino acids: CASTSTETQYF. CDR3 nucleotides: TGTGCCAGCACCTCTACAGAGACCCAGTACTTC.

The chain carries TRBV20-1 and TRBJ1-6; no clear D. The CDR3 sequence is 13 residues long. Germline values: CDR1 DFQATT, CDR2 SNEGSKA (reference sequence). With 2 bases removed from V and 7 bases from J, the gap between germline ends came to 9 bases. The CDR3 coding sequence is TGCAGTGCTAGACCTATTACGAATTCACCCCTCCACTTT. It yields the protein CSARPITNSPLHF.

The rearrangement joins TRBV7-3 to TRBJ2-3; possible D gene TRBD2, 6 bases. In germline, CDR1 is SGHTA, CDR2 FQGTGA. V was cut by 0 bases and J by 0 bases, with 13 bases left in between. The CDR3 contains 17 residues. CDR3 in DNA: TGTGCCAGCAGCTTAACGTCGGGGGACCGGAGCACAGATACGCAGTATTTT. It translates to CASSLTSGDRSTDTQYF. The whole variable domain, filled in from reference TRBV7-3 and TRBJ2-3, reads GAGVSQTPSNKVTEKGKYVELRCDPISGHTALYWYRQSLGQGPEFLIYFQGTGAADDSGLPNDRFFAVRPEGSVSTLKIQRTERGDSAVYLCASSLTSGDRSTDTQYFGPGTRLTVL.

Only a few counts were recorded for this clonotype. It may be a read error: a sequence one base away is much more abundant. This chain uses TRBV4-1 with TRBJ2-7, with 7 bases that match TRBD2. Unmatched junction bases numbered 13, after V lost 1 base and J lost 7 bases. The germline gives CDR1 MGHRA, CDR2 YSYEKL. The CDR3 runs 16 residues. The CDR3 bases are TGCGCCAGCAGCCAAGTATGGCGGGAGCGCGACAATGAGCAGTACTTC. Translation: CASSQVWRERDNEQYF.

The chain joins TRBV2 to TRBJ2-1; 9 nucleotides line up with TRBD1. The V segment lost 4 bases and the J segment 9 bases; nucleotides outside the gene matches: 4. Germline V lookup: CDR1 SNHLY, CDR2 FYNNEI. The CDR3 spans 13 residues. CDR3 DNA: TGTGCCAGCAGTGTCGGACAGGGGACTGAGCAGTTCTTC. This encodes CASSVGQGTEQFF.

The chain combines TRBV6-4 with TRBJ2-1; D ambiguous. The DNA matches TRBJ2-7 better at its end, which makes the J call doubtful. The CDR3 totals 15 residues. Germline V gene lookup returns CDR1 MRHNA and CDR2 SNTAGT. As DNA, the CDR3 is TGTGCCAGCAGTACCGACATTAACTCCTACAATGAGCAGTACTTC. Protein product: CASSTDINSYNEQYF.

V and J are TRBV15 and TRBJ2-7; D tentatively fits TRBD1 or TRBD2 (6 bases each). Germline V gene data show CDR1 as LNHNV and CDR2 as YYDKDF (reference sequence). Trimming took 5 bases from V and 1 from J, leaving 15 bases between them. The CDR3 runs to 15 residues. The CDR3 protein is CATSEGGTRSYEQYF. As DNA, the CDR3 is TGTGCCACCAGCGAGGGGGGAACGCGATCCTACGAGCAGTACTTC.

The chain employs TRBV28 and TRBJ1-1; D perhaps matches TRBD1 (5 bases). The CDR3 runs 15 residues. Per the germline V gene, CDR1 is MDHEN and CDR2 is SYDVKM. V lost 6 bases and J lost 8, with 22 bases in between. The CDR3 loop is CASSLPGPLNGEAFF. The CDR3 DNA follows: TGTGCCAGCAGCCTTCCGGGACCCCTAAACGGGGAAGCTTTCTTT.

The table lists this clonotype with many counts. The gene calls are TRBV4-2 and TRBJ2-1; D perhaps matches TRBD2 (6 bases). Germline values: CDR1 LGHNA, CDR2 YNFKEQ. The CDR3 runs 15 residues. Trimming shortened V by 1 base and J by 7 bases, and 14 bases separated the two germline ends. CDR3 sequence reads: CASSQVLLAYNEQFF. The CDR3 bases are TGTGCCAGCAGCCAAGTTCTCCTAGCGTATAATGAGCAGTTCTTC.

In DNA form, the CDR3 reads TGCGCCAGCAGCCAAGATCACAGACAGCGGGAGACCCAGTACTTC. It yields the protein CASSQDHRQRETQYF. The V call is TRBV4-3, the J call TRBJ2-5, with D tentatively TRBD1 or TRBD2 (5 bases each). This CDR3 is built from 15 residues. V dropped 0 bases and J dropped 5 bases, with 13 bases sitting between them. Germline-derived CDR1 and CDR2 are LGHNA and YSLEER.

This clonotype has at least ten counts. This sequence joins TRBV27 and TRBJ2-7; D not resolved. CDR1 is MNHEY, CDR2 SMNVEV, per germline (reference sequence). This CDR3 spans 14 amino acids. V lost 3 bases to trimming and J lost 2 bases, with 11 bases between them. CDR3 coding DNA: TGTGCCAGCAGTTTTGCGGCAGGACCCTACGAGCAGTACTTC. As protein: CASSFAAGPYEQYF.

The chain couples TRBV5-5 to TRBJ2-1, with D maybe TRBD2 (6 bases). The CDR3 is made up of 15 amino acids. Germline CDR1 SGHKS, CDR2 YYEKEE (reference sequence). The V and J ends lost 3 bases and 8 bases respectively, with 18 bases between them. This CDR3 is CASSYSGGGVDEQFF. The DNA of the CDR3 is TGTGCCAGCAGCTATAGCGGCGGAGGAGTAGATGAGCAGTTCTTC.

The J gene is TRBJ2-5, the V gene TRBV29-1; D possibly corresponds to TRBD1 (6 bases). This CDR3 region has 13 residues. CDR1 is SQVTM and CDR2 is ANQGSEA in the germline V gene. The V gene lost 4 bases and the J gene lost 5 bases, with 14 bases spanning the gap. The CDR3 protein is CSVGQGSRETQYF. The CDR3 nucleotides are TGCAGCGTTGGGCAGGGGAGTCGGGAGACCCAGTACTTC. The full variable domain, in which reference TRBV29-1 and TRBJ2-5 provide the parts outside the CDR3, is SAVISQKPSRDICQRGTSLTIQCQVDSQVTMMFWYRQQPGQSLTLIATANQGSEATYESGFVIDKFPISRPNLTFSTLTVSNMSPEDSSIYLCSVGQGSRETQYFGPGTRLLVL.

The V call is TRBV7-3, the J call TRBJ1-2; D not certain. Germline values: CDR1 SGHTA, CDR2 FQGTGA. The CDR3 totals 14 residues. Trimming removed 1 base from V and 2 bases from J, with 8 bases in between. CDR3 sequence (DNA): TGTGCCAGCAGCTTAAAGGCAGCGAACTATGGCTACACCTTC. Translated: CASSLKAANYGYTF.

The chain joins TRBV20-1 to TRBJ2-4, with D unresolved. The J call may be wrong; the DNA end is better matched by TRBJ2-5. CDR1 is DFQATT and CDR2 is SNEGSKA in the germline V gene (reference sequence). This CDR3 contains 13 residues. Here the CDR3 reads CSASPQGQETQYF. The CDR3 DNA follows: TGCAGTGCTAGCCCCCAAGGGCAAGAGACCCAGTACTTC.

V gene TRBV7-9 combines with J gene TRBJ1-5; perhaps TRBD1 as D (5 bases). The V gene lost 1 base and the J gene lost 0 bases, with 10 bases spanning the gap. This CDR3 has 16 amino acids. Germline V gene sequence: CDR1 SEHNR, CDR2 FQNEAQ (reference sequence). The CDR3 region is CASSLEAGISNQPQHF. The DNA of the CDR3 is TGTGCCAGCAGCTTAGAAGCAGGGATTAGCAATCAGCCCCAGCATTTT. Drawing the rest from reference TRBV7-9 and TRBJ1-5, the complete variable domain is DTGVSQNPRHKITKRGQNVTFRCDPISEHNRLYWYRQTLGQGPEFLTYFQNEAQLEKSRLLSDRFSAERPKGSFSTLEIQRTEQGDSAMYLCASSLEAGISNQPQHFGDGTRLSIL.

V usage is TRBV9 and J usage is TRBJ1-6, with D perhaps matching TRBD1 (6 bases). Trimming pared 4 bases from V and 6 bases from J, leaving 11 bases between. The CDR3 is made up of 14 amino acids. Per the germline V gene, CDR1 is SGDLS and CDR2 is YYNGEE. The CDR3 nucleotides read TGTGCCAGCAGCACCCGGACAGCTAATTCACCCCTCCACTTT. Its protein is CASSTRTANSPLHF.